These 8 T cell receptor beta chains were all obtained from the same sample, sequenced in a study of T cell clonotyping in hematopoietic cell transplantation. Generated by immunoSEQ multiplex PCR, the TCRdb table keeps only in-frame clones and is missing some. The sample has roughly 29,000 clones; roughly 80% are singletons. Time point specified: recipient sample about 28 days before transplant, after cytoreduction. Sequencing was performed on peripheral blood mononuclear cells, taken before stem cell transplant. The receptors shown here come from a woman aged 25 to 39 with chronic myeloid leukemia. Some clones in this sample may be carry-over from other donors' samples.

This clone was picked up one time. This chain joins TRBV11-3 and TRBJ2-7; D may be TRBD2 (5 bases). The ends were cut back, 3 bases at V and 7 bases at J, with 13 bases in the middle. The CDR3 is 13 amino acids. Germline CDR1 is SGHNT and CDR2 is YENEEA. CDR3 residues: CASSFGPSGEQYV. CDR3 in DNA: TGTGCCAGCAGCTTCGGTCCGAGCGGAGAGCAGTACGTC.

The chain combines TRBV4-3 with TRBJ2-3, with 13 bases that match TRBD2. The CDR3 has 15 residues. From germline, CDR1 is LGHNA and CDR2 YSLEER. The V and J ends lost 4 bases and 4 bases, in that order; junction bases with no gene match: 2. The CDR3 bases are TGCGCCAGCAGCCTCGGACTAGCGGGGGCAGATACGCAGTATTTT. Protein: CASSLGLAGADTQYF.

The chain links TRBV27 to TRBJ2-7, with 10 nucleotides matching TRBD2. V dropped 2 bases and J dropped 3; count of bases not matched to a gene: 4. CDR3 length: 15 amino acids. In germline, CDR1 is MNHEY, CDR2 SMNVEV (reference sequence). The CDR3 nucleotides read TGTGCCAGCAGTTTAGTAGCGGGGGGAGTCTACGAGCAGTACGTC. It translates to CASSLVAGGVYEQYV.

The V and J genes are TRBV29-1 and TRBJ2-7, with D maybe TRBD1 (6 bases). Germline lookup yields CDR1 SQVTM and CDR2 ANQGSEA. The CDR3 loop spans 12 amino acids. V lost 8 bases to trimming and J lost 4 bases, with 15 bases between them. The CDR3, as DNA: TGCAGCTTGTCGGGACACCTTTACGAGCAGTACGTC. This translates into CSLSGHLYEQYV.

Notes on this clone: Other DNA sequences within the sample encode an identical CDR3. V is TRBV30 and J is TRBJ1-2; D might be TRBD1 (6 bases). V gave up 1 base and J gave up 8 bases, with 8 bases separating them. Germline values: CDR1 GTSNPN, CDR2 SVGIG (reference sequence). The CDR3 totals 11 residues. CDR3 in DNA: TGTGCCTGGAGTGGAGGGGGAGGCTACACCTTC. Residues: CAWSGGGGYTF.

In this sample, this clone turned up once. The chain combines TRBV28 with TRBJ1-5; D may be TRBD1 (5 bases). The CDR3 covers 13 residues. Trimming removed 4 bases from V and 6 bases from J, with 10 bases in between. Germline V lookup: CDR1 MDHEN, CDR2 SYDVKM. The chain's CDR3 is CASSSRQSQPQHF. CDR3 bases: TGTGCCAGCAGTTCCAGACAGAGTCAGCCCCAGCATTTT.

The CDR3 loop reads CASSLLAATDTQYF. Written as DNA, the CDR3 is TGTGCCAGCAGCTTGCTGGCCGCCACAGATACGCAGTATTTT. The rearrangement links TRBV5-4 to TRBJ2-3, with D uncertain. This CDR3 is built from 14 residues. Germline values: CDR1 SGHNT, CDR2 YYREEE (reference sequence). V was clipped by 1 base and J by 2 bases, with 8 bases between them.

V usage is TRBV7-2 and J usage is TRBJ1-2; perhaps TRBD1 as D (6 bases). Trimming took 4 bases from V and 2 from J, leaving 14 bases between them. The CDR3 has 15 residues. Per germline, CDR1 SGHTA and CDR2 FQGNSA. The CDR3 bases are TGTGCCAGCAGCTCACGTACAGGGACCAACTATGGCTACACCTTC. As protein: CASSSRTGTNYGYTF.